Here is one T cell receptor (beta chain) with its context. The sample is drawn from a study of response to subunit inactivated influenza vaccine. A single record per CDR3 protein comes from TCRdb applying MiXCR to the RT-PCR reads. In the table there are around 750,000 distinct CDR3 sequences, 21% of which are singletons. This TCR was recovered from a man in his forties or fifties who received an inactivated influenza vaccine. Specimen: PBMCs from blood, collected 4 to 6 days after vaccination.

The chain's CDR3 is CASSPGQANGELFF. The CDR3 DNA reads as TGCGCCAGCAGTCCCGGACAGGCAAACGGGGAGCTGTTTTTT. This rearrangement joins TRBV5-1 to TRBJ2-2, with 7 bases fitting TRBD1. Germline lookup yields CDR1 SGHRS and CDR2 YFSETQ. There are 14 residues in the CDR3. Trimming at V came to 5 bases and at J to 7 bases, leaving 8 bases not matched to a gene. The entire variable domain, with the rest obtained from reference TRBV5-1 and TRBJ2-2, is as follows: KAGVTQTPRYLIKTRGQQVTLSCSPISGHRSVSWYQQTPGQGLQFLFEYFSETQRNKGNFPGRFSGRQFSNSRSEMNVSTLELGDSALYLCASSPGQANGELFFGEGSRLTVL.